The rows below give T cell receptor beta chains drawn from one sample of a study of beta chain features in type 1 diabetes. TCRdb's table, derived via immunoSEQ multiplex PCR, lists solely in-frame clones and lacks some. The repertoire holds approximately 150,000 clones, with around 13% as singletons. The sample consisted of central memory CD4+ T cells from blood. The source is a man aged 18-30 years with type 1 diabetes. CDR3s include the opening cysteine and the closing phenylalanine or tryptophan. The D gene is left open where the match is weak. The size entry is marked missing in some rows and otherwise reads once, few, many or a size class.

TRBJ1-1 | - | - | TRBV30 | CAWRSGSEAFF | TGTGCCTGGAGATCGGGCTCTGAAGCTTTCTTT
TRBJ2-1 | few | TRBD2 | TRBV10-3 | CAISGLAAYNEQFF | TGTGCCATCAGTGGGCTAGCGGCCTACAATGAGCAGTTCTTC
TRBJ1-1 | few | - | TRBV2 | CASSAPTERVGVNTEAFF | TGTGCCAGCAGTGCCCCGACCGAAAGGGTGGGGGTGAACACTGAAGCTTTCTTT
TRBJ2-2 | - | TRBD2 | TRBV28 | CASSFQTSAGELFF | TGTGCCAGCAGTTTCCAGACTAGCGCCGGGGAGCTGTTTTTT
TRBJ2-5 | - | - | TRBV6-1 | CASSEAGRPQYF | TGTGCCAGCAGTGAAGCAGGGAGGCCCCAGTACTTC
TRBJ2-1 | - | - | TRBV7-9 | CASSPSGVTYNEQFF | TGTGCCAGCAGCCCATCCGGAGTGACCTACAATGAGCAGTTCTTC
TRBJ1-1 | - | TRBD1 | TRBV13 | CASSSGQGNTEAFF | TGTGCCAGCAGCTCGGGACAGGGAAACACTGAAGCTTTCTTT
TRBJ1-2 | few | TRBD1 | TRBV6-4 | CASSPTGATSIYGYTF | TGTGCCAGCAGCCCTACAGGGGCGACCTCGATTTATGGCTACACCTTC
TRBJ1-6 | few | - | TRBV10-2 | CASSSRDGSSPLHF | TGCGCCAGCAGCTCTAGGGATGGTTCTTCACCCCTCCACTTT
TRBJ2-7 | - | - | TRBV29-1 | CSVLGPSSYEQYF | TGCAGCGTTCTAGGGCCGTCGTCCTACGAGCAGTACTTC
TRBJ2-3 | few | - | TRBV7-2 | CASSLVGQWVTDTQYF | TGTGCCAGCAGTTTAGTAGGACAGTGGGTGACGGATACGCAGTATTTT
TRBJ2-5 | many | - | TRBV5-1 | CASSLEEVRSVETQYF | TGCGCCAGCAGCTTGGAAGAGGTCAGGTCCGTGGAGACCCAGTACTTC
TRBJ1-1 | few | - | TRBV10-2 | CASSEILNTEAFF | TGCGCCAGCAGTGAGATCCTGAACACTGAAGCTTTCTTT
TRBJ2-5 | - | - | TRBV30 | CARNIGTRGTQYF | TGTGCCCGGAATATAGGGACCCGGGGGACCCAGTACTTC
TRBJ1-3 | - | - | TRBV29-1 | CSVARRSSGNTIYF | TGCAGCGTTGCTCGACGCAGCTCTGGAAACACCATATATTTT
TRBJ2-7 | - | - | TRBV4-1 | CASSQDQAAYEQYF | TGCGCCAGCAGCCAAGATCAGGCAGCCTACGAGCAGTACTTC
TRBJ2-5 | - | TRBD2 | TRBV5-1 | CASSQTSGREETQYF | TGCGCCAGCAGCCAGACTAGCGGAAGAGAAGAGACCCAGTACTTC
TRBJ1-1 | - | - | TRBV18 | CASSQRAIGFGTEAFF | TGTGCCAGCTCACAAAGGGCAATCGGTTTCGGCACTGAAGCTTTCTTT
TRBJ2-2 | few | - | TRBV30 | CAWSVGGTNTGELFF | TGTGCCTGGAGTGTCGGTGGGACGAACACCGGGGAGCTGTTTTTT